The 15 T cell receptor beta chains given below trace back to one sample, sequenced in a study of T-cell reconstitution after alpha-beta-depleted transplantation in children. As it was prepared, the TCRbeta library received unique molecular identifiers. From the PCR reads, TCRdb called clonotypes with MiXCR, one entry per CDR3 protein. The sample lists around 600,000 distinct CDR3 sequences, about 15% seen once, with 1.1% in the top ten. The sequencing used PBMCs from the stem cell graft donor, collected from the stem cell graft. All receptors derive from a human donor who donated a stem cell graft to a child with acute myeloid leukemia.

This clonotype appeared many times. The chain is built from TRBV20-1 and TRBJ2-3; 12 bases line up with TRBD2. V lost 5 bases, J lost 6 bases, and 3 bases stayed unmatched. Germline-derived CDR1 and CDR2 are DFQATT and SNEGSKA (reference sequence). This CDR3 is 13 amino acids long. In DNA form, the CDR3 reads TGCAGTGCTGGACTAGCGGGGACCGATACGCAGTATTTT. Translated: CSAGLAGTDTQYF.

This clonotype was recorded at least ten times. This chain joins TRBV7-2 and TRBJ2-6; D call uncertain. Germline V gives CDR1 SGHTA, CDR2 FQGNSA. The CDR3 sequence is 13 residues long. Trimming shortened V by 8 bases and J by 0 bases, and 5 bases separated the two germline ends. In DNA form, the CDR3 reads TGTGCCAGCGCCGACTCTGGGGCCAACGTCCTGACTTTC. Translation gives CASADSGANVLTF. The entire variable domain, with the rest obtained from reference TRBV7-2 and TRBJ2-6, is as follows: GAGVSQSPSNKVTEKGKDVELRCDPISGHTALYWYRQSLGQGLEFLIYFQGNSAPDKSGLPSDRFSAERTGGSVSTLTIQRTQQEDSAVYLCASADSGANVLTFGAGSRLTVL.

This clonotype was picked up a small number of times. CDR3 amino acids: CASSQDPGTDYNEQFF. The CDR3 bases are TGCGCCAGCAGCCAAGATCCAGGGACGGACTACAATGAGCAGTTCTTC. The chain uses TRBV4-1 and TRBJ2-1; D could derive from TRBD1 or TRBD2 (5 bases each). The CDR3 is 16 residues long. Germline V lookup: CDR1 MGHRA, CDR2 YSYEKL. V was clipped by 0 bases and J by 3 bases, with 12 bases between them.

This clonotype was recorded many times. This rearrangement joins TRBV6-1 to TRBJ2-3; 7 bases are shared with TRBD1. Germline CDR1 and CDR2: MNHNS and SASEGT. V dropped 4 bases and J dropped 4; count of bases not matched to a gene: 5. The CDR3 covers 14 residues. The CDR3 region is CASSGRQGADTQYF. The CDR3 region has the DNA TGTGCCAGCAGTGGAAGACAGGGAGCAGATACGCAGTATTTT.

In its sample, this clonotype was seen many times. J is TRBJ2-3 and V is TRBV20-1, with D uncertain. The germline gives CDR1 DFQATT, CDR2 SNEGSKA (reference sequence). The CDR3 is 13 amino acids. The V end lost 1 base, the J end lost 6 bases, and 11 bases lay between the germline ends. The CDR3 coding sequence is TGCAGTGCTAGAGCGGAAGGTCGCGATACGCAGTATTTT. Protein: CSARAEGRDTQYF.

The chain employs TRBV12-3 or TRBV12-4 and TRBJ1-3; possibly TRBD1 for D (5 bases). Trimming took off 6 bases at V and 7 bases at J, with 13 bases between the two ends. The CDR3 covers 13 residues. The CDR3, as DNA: TGTGCCAGCAGCGGGGGGGTTCGGAACACCATATATTTT. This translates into CASSGGVRNTIYF.

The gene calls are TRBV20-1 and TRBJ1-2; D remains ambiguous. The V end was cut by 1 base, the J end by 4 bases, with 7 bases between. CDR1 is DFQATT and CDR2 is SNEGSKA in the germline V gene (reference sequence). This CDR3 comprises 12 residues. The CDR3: CSARVPTYGYTF. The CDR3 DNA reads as TGCAGTGCTAGAGTCCCTACCTATGGCTACACCTTC.

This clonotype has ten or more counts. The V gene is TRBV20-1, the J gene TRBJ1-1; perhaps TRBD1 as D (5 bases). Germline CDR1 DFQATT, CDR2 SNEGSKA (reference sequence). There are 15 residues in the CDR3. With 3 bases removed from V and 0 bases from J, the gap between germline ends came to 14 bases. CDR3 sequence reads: CSASRQLPMNTEAFF. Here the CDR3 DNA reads TGCAGTGCTAGCCGACAGCTACCGATGAACACTGAAGCTTTCTTT.

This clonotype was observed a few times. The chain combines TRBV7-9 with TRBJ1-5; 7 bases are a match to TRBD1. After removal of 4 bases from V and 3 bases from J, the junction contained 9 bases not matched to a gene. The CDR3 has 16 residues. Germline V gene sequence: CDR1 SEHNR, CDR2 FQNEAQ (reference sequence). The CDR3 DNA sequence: TGTGCCAGCAGCTCGGGGTTGACAGGGTACAATCAGCCCCAGCATTTT. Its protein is CASSSGLTGYNQPQHF.

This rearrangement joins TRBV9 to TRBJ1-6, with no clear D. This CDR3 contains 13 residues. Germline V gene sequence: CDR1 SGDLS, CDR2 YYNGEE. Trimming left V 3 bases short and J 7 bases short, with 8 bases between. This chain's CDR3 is CASSAAGNSPLHF. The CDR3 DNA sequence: TGTGCCAGCAGCGCGGCAGGAAATTCACCCCTCCACTTT.

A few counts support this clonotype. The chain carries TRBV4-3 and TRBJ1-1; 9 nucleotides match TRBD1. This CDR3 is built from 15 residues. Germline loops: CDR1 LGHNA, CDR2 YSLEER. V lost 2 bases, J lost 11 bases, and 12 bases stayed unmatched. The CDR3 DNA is TGCGCCAGCAGCCAAACCACAGGGGGCGGGTCGGCTGCTTTCTTT. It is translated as CASSQTTGGGSAAFF.

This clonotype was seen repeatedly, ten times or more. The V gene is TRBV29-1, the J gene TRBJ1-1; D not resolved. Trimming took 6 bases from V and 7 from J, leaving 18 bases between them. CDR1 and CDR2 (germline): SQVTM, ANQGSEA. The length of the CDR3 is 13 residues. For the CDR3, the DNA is TGCAGCGTCCTACCTGGCGACGCCCGTGAAGCTTTCTTT. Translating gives CSVLPGDAREAFF. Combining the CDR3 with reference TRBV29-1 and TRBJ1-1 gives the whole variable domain SAVISQKPSRDICQRGTSLTIQCQVDSQVTMMFWYRQQPGQSLTLIATANQGSEATYESGFVIDKFPISRPNLTFSTLTVSNMSPEDSSIYLCSVLPGDAREAFFGQGTRLTVV.

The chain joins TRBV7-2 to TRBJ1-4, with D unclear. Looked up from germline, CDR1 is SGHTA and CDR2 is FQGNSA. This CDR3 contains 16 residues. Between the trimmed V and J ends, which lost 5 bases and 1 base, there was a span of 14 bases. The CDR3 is CASSPALQITNEKLFF. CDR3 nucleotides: TGTGCCAGCAGCCCTGCCCTACAGATAACTAATGAAAAACTGTTTTTT.

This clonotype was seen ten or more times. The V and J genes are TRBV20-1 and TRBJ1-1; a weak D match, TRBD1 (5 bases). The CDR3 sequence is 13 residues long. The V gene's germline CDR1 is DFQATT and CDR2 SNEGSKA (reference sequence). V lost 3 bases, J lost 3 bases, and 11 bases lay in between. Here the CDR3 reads CSARVGGYTEAFF. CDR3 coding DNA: TGCAGTGCTAGGGTGGGGGGTTACACTGAAGCTTTCTTT.

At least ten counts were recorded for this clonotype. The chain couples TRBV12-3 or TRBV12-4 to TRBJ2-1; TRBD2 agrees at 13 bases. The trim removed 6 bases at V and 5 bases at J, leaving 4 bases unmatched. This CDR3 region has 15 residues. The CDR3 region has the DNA TGTGCCAGCAGCTCGGGACTAGCGGGGAACAATGAGCAGTTCTTC. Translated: CASSSGLAGNNEQFF.